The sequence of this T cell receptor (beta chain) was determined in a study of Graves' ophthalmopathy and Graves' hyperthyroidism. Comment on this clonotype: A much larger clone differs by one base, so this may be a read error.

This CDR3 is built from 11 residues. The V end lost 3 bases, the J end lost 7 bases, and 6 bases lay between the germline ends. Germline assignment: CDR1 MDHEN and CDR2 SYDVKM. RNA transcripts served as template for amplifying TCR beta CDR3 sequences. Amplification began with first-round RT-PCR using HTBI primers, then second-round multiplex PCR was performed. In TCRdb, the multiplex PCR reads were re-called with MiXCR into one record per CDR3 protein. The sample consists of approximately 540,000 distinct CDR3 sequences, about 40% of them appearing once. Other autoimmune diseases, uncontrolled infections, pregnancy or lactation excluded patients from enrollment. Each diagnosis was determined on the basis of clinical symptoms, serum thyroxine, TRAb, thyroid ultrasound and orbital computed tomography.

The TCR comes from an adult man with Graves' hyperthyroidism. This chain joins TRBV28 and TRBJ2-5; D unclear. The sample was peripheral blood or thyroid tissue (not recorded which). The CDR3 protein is CASSFPPTQYF. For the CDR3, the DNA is TGTGCCAGCAGTTTCCCCCCGACCCAGTACTTC. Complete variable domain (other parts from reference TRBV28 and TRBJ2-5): DVKVTQSSRYLVKRTGEKVFLECVQDMDHENMFWYRQDPGLGLRLIYFSYDVKMKEKGDIPEGYSVSREKKERFSLILESASTNQTSMYLCASSFPPTQYFGPGTRLLVL.